This T cell receptor (beta chain) was captured by sequencing in a study of cytomegalovirus exposure and HLA in healthy donors. The primer mix had 60 Vbeta and 13 Jbeta primers. TCRdb's copy holds only in-frame clones and misses some; the assay was immunoSEQ multiplex PCR. The data contain some 100,000 clones, about 75% of them singletons. The sequencing input was PBMCs. This sequence originates from a man aged 45-65 years in good health and CMV-seronegative.

For the CDR3, the DNA is TGCGCCAGCAGCTTGGAAGGACAGCTGAACACCGGGGAGCTGTTTTTT. The encoded protein is CASSLEGQLNTGELFF. V is TRBV5-1 and J is TRBJ2-2; D may be TRBD1 (6 bases). V was shortened by 0 bases and J by 1 base, with 10 bases between the two germline ends. The CDR3 spans 16 residues. Germline loops: CDR1 SGHRS, CDR2 YFSETQ.